The 25 T cell receptor beta chains listed next were all sequenced from one sample in a study of human T cells and chemical hapten exposure. Indicated time point: healthy volunteer bleed at 2 weeks. It was unfractionated whole blood from which total RNA was extracted. TCRdb reprocessed the RACE reads with MiXCR, giving one entry per CDR3 protein. The sample records about 28,000 distinct CDR3 sequences, about 7.7% being singletons. The sample taken for sequencing was whole blood. Receptors originate from a human donor in good health. Some clones in this sample may be carry-over from other donors' samples.

This clonotype was recorded a few times. This chain connects TRBV25-1 to TRBJ1-1; D ambiguous. CDR3 length equals 13 residues. Looked up from germline, CDR1 is MGHDK and CDR2 is SYGVNS. Between the trimmed V and J ends, which lost 6 bases and 5 bases, there was a span of 13 bases. The CDR3 bases are TGTGCCAGCAGCCCGGGAAGTCGAACTGAAGCTTTCTTT. Translated: CASSPGSRTEAFF.

The chain is built from TRBV6-5 and TRBJ1-3; D may be TRBD1 (6 bases). The germline V and J ends were trimmed by 6 bases and 1 base, with 19 bases remaining between them. The CDR3 length is 17 residues. The germline gives CDR1 MNHEY, CDR2 SVGAGI. The CDR3 DNA follows: TGTGCCAGCAGACAAAATCCGGGACACACTTCTGGAAACACCATATATTTT. Translated, it gives CASRQNPGHTSGNTIYF.

The chain is built from TRBV30 and TRBJ1-5; 9 nucleotides line up with TRBD1. Trimming took 2 bases from V and 2 from J; bases not matched to a gene: 1. CDR3 length: 14 amino acids. Per germline, CDR1 GTSNPN and CDR2 SVGIG (reference sequence). CDR3 sequence: CAWSWTGGNQPQHF. The CDR3 DNA is TGTGCCTGGAGTTGGACAGGGGGCAATCAGCCCCAGCATTTT. The full variable domain, completed using reference TRBV30 and TRBJ1-5, is SQTIHQWPATLVQPVGSPLSLECTVEGTSNPNLYWYRQAAGRGLQLLFYSVGIGQISSEVPQNLSASRPQDRQFILSSKKLLLSDSGFYLCAWSWTGGNQPQHFGDGTRLSIL.

The rearrangement joins TRBV6-1 to TRBJ1-5, with no clear D. Trimming cost V 2 bases and J 8 bases, with 16 bases left between them. This CDR3 has 15 amino acids. Germline loops: CDR1 MNHNS, CDR2 SASEGT. The CDR3 bases are TGTGCCAGCAGTGAATATAACAGAGGGAAAGAGCCCCAGCATTTT. This sequence encodes CASSEYNRGKEPQHF.

This clonotype occurred many times. V gene TRBV12-3 or TRBV12-4 combines with J gene TRBJ1-2, with D uncertain. The CDR3 consists of 13 residues. With 0 bases removed from V and 7 bases from J, the gap between germline ends came to 9 bases. The CDR3 loop is CASSLALGSGYTF. DNA of the CDR3: TGTGCCAGCAGTTTAGCGCTTGGGTCTGGCTACACCTTC.

This rearrangement joins TRBV12-3 or TRBV12-4 to TRBJ1-2, with TRBD1 as a possible D gene (6 bases). CDR3 size: 13 residues. The V end lost 6 bases, the J end lost 4 bases, and 12 bases lay between the germline ends. The CDR3 DNA reads as TGTGCCAGCAGCTCTGGGACATTCTATGGCTACACCTTC. Amino acids: CASSSGTFYGYTF.

The gene calls are TRBV5-1 and TRBJ2-3; D possibly corresponds to TRBD1 (6 bases). With 7 bases removed from V and 3 bases from J, the gap between germline ends came to 18 bases. The CDR3 is 15 amino acids. The V gene's germline CDR1 is SGHRS and CDR2 YFSETQ. The CDR3 bases are TGCGCCAGCGCAGGCGTTGTAGGGGGTACAGATACGCAGTATTTT. It codes for CASAGVVGGTDTQYF. The whole variable domain, remainder taken from reference TRBV5-1 and TRBJ2-3, is KAGVTQTPRYLIKTRGQQVTLSCSPISGHRSVSWYQQTPGQGLQFLFEYFSETQRNKGNFPGRFSGRQFSNSRSEMNVSTLELGDSALYLCASAGVVGGTDTQYFGPGTRLTVL.

There are many counts of this clonotype. V is TRBV20-1 and J is TRBJ2-7; 12 bases are shared with TRBD2. From germline, CDR1 is DFQATT and CDR2 SNEGSKA (reference sequence). J lost 4 bases, V lost 1 base, and 2 bases had no gene match. The CDR3 totals 14 residues. The CDR3: CSARGTSGIYEQYF. The CDR3 DNA reads TGCAGTGCTAGAGGGACTAGCGGGATATACGAGCAGTACTTC.

This chain connects TRBV11-2 to TRBJ2-1; 15 bases match TRBD2. The germline CDR1 and CDR2 sequences are SGHAT and FQNNGV. The CDR3 totals 17 residues. Trimming took 4 bases from V and 8 from J; bases not matched to a gene: 9. The CDR3 loop reads CASSYRTSGRVSDEQFF. Here the CDR3 DNA reads TGTGCCAGCAGCTACAGGACTAGCGGGAGGGTTAGCGATGAGCAGTTCTTC. Looking up the rest from reference TRBV11-2 and TRBJ2-1 gives the full variable domain: EAGVAQSPRYKIIEKRQSVAFWCNPISGHATLYWYQQILGQGPKLLIQFQNNGVVDDSQLPKDRFSAERLKGVDSTLKIQPAKLEDSAVYLCASSYRTSGRVSDEQFFGPGTRLTVL.

This clonotype has a handful of counts. CDR3 amino acids: CASSLDRGGQPQHF. The CDR3 DNA follows: TGTGCCAGCAGTTTGGACAGGGGAGGACAGCCCCAGCATTTT. The V gene is TRBV12-3 or TRBV12-4, the J gene TRBJ1-5; the match to TRBD1 covers 9 bases. With V trimmed by 3 bases and J by 7 bases, 4 bases remained unmatched. The length of the CDR3 is 14 residues.

The chain employs TRBV4-3 and TRBJ1-1; TRBD1 matches at 8 bases. The CDR3 covers 16 residues. Germline CDR1 LGHNA, CDR2 YSLEER. Trimming removed 4 bases from V and 1 base from J; junction bases left unmatched: 8. This chain's CDR3 is CASSRGRQGRNTEAFF. CDR3 coding DNA: TGCGCCAGCAGCCGGGGAAGACAGGGGAGGAACACTGAAGCTTTCTTT.

This sequence joins TRBV12-3 or TRBV12-4 and TRBJ2-7, with 8 bases aligning to TRBD1. V lost 6 bases, J lost 6 bases, and 10 bases stayed unmatched. This CDR3 is built from 14 residues. The CDR3 loop is CASSTQGVRGEQYF. CDR3 DNA sequence: TGTGCCAGCAGCACACAGGGGGTCCGTGGCGAGCAGTACTTC.

This clonotype has only a few counts. The chain has TRBV18 and TRBJ2-1, with 14 bases fitting TRBD2. CDR3 size: 15 residues. Germline V lookup: CDR1 KGHSH, CDR2 LQKENI. Unmatched junction bases numbered 5, after V lost 3 bases and J lost 10 bases. The CDR3: CASSPTSGGAKEQFF. The CDR3 DNA is TGTGCCAGCTCACCGACTAGCGGGGGGGCAAAGGAGCAGTTCTTC.

This clonotype was picked up many times. V usage is TRBV4-3 and J usage is TRBJ1-6, with a tentative D call TRBD1 (6 bases). The CDR3 has 14 amino acids. Deletions cut 0 bases from V and 9 bases from J, with 9 bases between. Germline lookup yields CDR1 LGHNA and CDR2 YSLEER. CDR3: CASSQEQGTSPLHF. Here the CDR3 DNA reads TGCGCCAGCAGCCAAGAACAGGGTACTTCACCCCTCCACTTT.

This clonotype was recorded at least ten times. CDR3 coding DNA: TGTGCCAGCAGTTTATCGGGAAGGAGAGAGGAAAAACTGTTTTTT. As protein: CASSLSGRREEKLFF. The chain links TRBV27 to TRBJ1-4; D gene unclear. The CDR3 length is 15 residues. Germline V CDR1 and CDR2: MNHEY, SMNVEV (reference sequence). Trimming removed 0 bases from V and 8 bases from J, with 13 bases in between.

This clonotype was observed a few times. V gene TRBV6-5 combines with J gene TRBJ1-4; 8 bases are shared with TRBD1. The V gene's germline CDR1 is MNHEY and CDR2 SVGAGI. Trimming took 6 bases from V and 7 from J; bases not matched to a gene: 10. This CDR3 is built from 15 residues. CDR3: CASSNPGQGGEKLFF. DNA for the CDR3: TGTGCCAGCAGCAATCCCGGACAGGGTGGTGAAAAACTGTTTTTT.

This clonotype has ten or more counts. This sequence joins TRBV20-1 and TRBJ2-3; D may be TRBD1 or TRBD2 (6 bases each). CDR3 length: 14 residues. Germline V CDR1 and CDR2: DFQATT, SNEGSKA (reference sequence). V shed 3 bases and J shed 8 bases, with 18 bases lying between them. The CDR3 DNA reads TGCAGTGCTAGTTCTTCTAGCGAAGGGGGTACGCAGTATTTT. It is translated as CSASSSSEGGTQYF.

There are a few counts of this clonotype. The J gene is TRBJ2-3, the V gene TRBV3-1; D gene ambiguous. Trimming left V 1 base short and J 2 bases short, with 10 bases between. Germline lookup yields CDR1 LGHDT and CDR2 YNNKEL (reference sequence). This CDR3 has 15 amino acids. CDR3 nucleotide sequence: TGTGCCAGCAGCCAAGGTCGGATTTCCACAGATACGCAGTATTTT. This gives the protein CASSQGRISTDTQYF.

This clonotype was counted ten times or more. The J gene is TRBJ2-2, the V gene TRBV6-6, with D unresolved. V shed 4 bases and J shed 7 bases, with 10 bases lying between them. Germline assignment: CDR1 MNHNY and CDR2 SVGAGI (reference sequence). This CDR3 has 13 amino acids. The CDR3 sequence is CASSSSNGGELFF. The CDR3 region has the DNA TGTGCCAGCAGTTCCTCGAATGGCGGGGAGCTGTTTTTT.

The CDR3 DNA is TGTGCCAGCAGCTTAGAAGGGCATCAGCCCCAGCATTTT. Translating gives CASSLEGHQPQHF. V and J are TRBV7-2 and TRBJ1-5, with no clear D. This CDR3 spans 13 amino acids. Germline values: CDR1 SGHTA, CDR2 FQGNSA. Trimming cost V 1 base and J 5 bases, with 6 bases left between them. Full variable domain (rest looked up from reference TRBV7-2 and TRBJ1-5): GAGVSQSPSNKVTEKGKDVELRCDPISGHTALYWYRQSLGQGLEFLIYFQGNSAPDKSGLPSDRFSAERTGGSVSTLTIQRTQQEDSAVYLCASSLEGHQPQHFGDGTRLSIL.

The chain carries TRBV12-3 or TRBV12-4 and TRBJ2-7; D not resolved. The CDR3 runs 12 residues. V gave up 4 bases and J gave up 0 bases, with 4 bases separating them. The CDR3 region has the DNA TGTGCCAGCAGTTCTAACTCCTACGAGCAGTACTTC. It codes for CASSSNSYEQYF.

In its sample, this clonotype was seen many times. This chain links TRBV20-1 with TRBJ2-2; D may be TRBD1 (6 bases). Germline CDR1 reads DFQATT; CDR2 reads SNEGSKA (reference sequence). This CDR3 has 15 amino acids. V lost 3 bases, J lost 3 bases, and 14 bases lay in between. The CDR3 region has the DNA TGCAGTGCTAGGATCGGGACATCTTACACCGGGGAGCTGTTTTTT. Translation: CSARIGTSYTGELFF.

This clonotype is classed as medium-sized. The rearrangement links TRBV5-4 to TRBJ2-3; 11 bases map to TRBD1. The CDR3 has 14 residues. With 2 bases clipped from V and 6 bases from J, the junction kept 2 bases outside the gene matches. Germline-derived CDR1 and CDR2 are SGHNT and YYREEE (reference sequence). CDR3 region: CASSLGQGADTQYF. DNA for the CDR3: TGTGCCAGCAGCTTAGGACAGGGGGCCGATACGCAGTATTTT.

This clonotype occurred many times. The rearrangement joins TRBV12-3 or TRBV12-4 to TRBJ1-5; D call uncertain. V was pared by 4 bases and J by 6 bases, with 13 bases between. CDR3 length: 14 amino acids. The CDR3 nucleotides are TGTGCCAGCAGTTCTGCCTCTCTTACTCAGCCCCAGCATTTT. It is translated as CASSSASLTQPQHF.

The sample holds many counts of this clonotype. Here the CDR3 DNA reads TGTGCCAGCAGCGGACGACAGGGGGGAGTTGAGCAGTTCTTC. This gives the protein CASSGRQGGVEQFF. The gene calls are TRBV7-6 and TRBJ2-1; 9 nucleotides line up with TRBD1. Germline lookup yields CDR1 SGHVS and CDR2 FNYEAQ. V trimming: 5 bases; J trimming: 9 bases; junction bases outside the gene matches: 8. The CDR3 is made up of 14 amino acids.